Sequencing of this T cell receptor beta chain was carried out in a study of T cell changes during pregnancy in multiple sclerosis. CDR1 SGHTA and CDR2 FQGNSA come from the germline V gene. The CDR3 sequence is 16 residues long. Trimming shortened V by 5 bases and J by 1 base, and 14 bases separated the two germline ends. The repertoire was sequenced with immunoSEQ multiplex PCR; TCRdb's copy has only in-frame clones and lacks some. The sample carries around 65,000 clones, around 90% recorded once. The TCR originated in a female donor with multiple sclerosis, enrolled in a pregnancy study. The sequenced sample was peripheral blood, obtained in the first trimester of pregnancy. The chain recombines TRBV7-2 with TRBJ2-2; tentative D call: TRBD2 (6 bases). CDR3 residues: CASSLMGGVNTGELFF. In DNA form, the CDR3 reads TGTGCCAGCAGCCTTATGGGGGGAGTGAACACCGGGGAGCTGTTTTTT.